This TCR beta chain was sequenced during a study of T-cell memory formation after mild COVID-19. The study's findings and limits: Day 15 to 85 contracting clones showed balanced CD4/CD8; day 15 to 37 expanders favored CD4+.

The authors produced TCR alpha and TCR beta cDNA libraries with sample barcodes and UMIs by 5'RACE using constant-segment primers. Via MiXCR, TCRdb re-called the 5' RACE reads, giving one row per CDR3 protein. The profile covers around 200,000 distinct CDR3 sequences, with approximately 17% appearing a single time and 3% to 4% taken by the ten largest. The CDR3 contains 13 residues. V was trimmed by 5 bases and J by 6 bases, leaving 11 bases between them. The germline V gene has CDR1 PRHDT and CDR2 FYEKMQ (reference sequence). In this sample, this clonotype turned up a few times. The antigen is undetermined.

The sequencing input was PBMCs or a T cell subset sorted from them (not recorded which). The chain is built from TRBV13 and TRBJ1-5; TRBD1 might be the D (5 bases). The sequence was collected from a man aged 18 to 30 who had mild COVID-19 (a few samples of this study predate the infection). Cell type and time point are not known. As DNA, the CDR3 is TGTGCCAGCAGCAGAGAAGGGGTTCAGCCCCAGCATTTT. It codes for CASSREGVQPQHF.